The T cell receptor (beta chain) described here comes from a study of identical twins. Study-wide points: Out-of-frame alpha sequences shared by twins were enriched for low generation probability.

For this clonotype: Its antigen is undetermined.

Template switching introduced a universal primer site, and the cDNA bore unique molecular identifiers. TCRdb redid the calling of the 5' RACE reads with MiXCR, one entry per CDR3 protein. The sample has approximately 230,000 distinct CDR3 sequences; around 6.5% are singletons. CDR1 is SQVTM and CDR2 is ANQGSEA in the germline V gene. CDR3 length equals 15 residues. The V gene end was trimmed by 0 bases and the J gene end by 6 bases; junction bases not matched to a gene: 10. These records were also assigned to another study, of T cells expressing NK-cell markers.

The receptor's source is a woman aged 18-29 years in good health. The gene calls are TRBV29-1 and TRBJ2-7, with 8 bases aligning to TRBD1. Specimen: CD8+ T cells sorted from blood. The CDR3 is CSVEDGQGPIVEQYF. In DNA, the CDR3 is TGCAGCGTTGAAGACGGACAGGGACCCATCGTCGAGCAGTACTTC.